This is a list of T cell receptor beta chains from one sample in a study of Ad26.COV2.S vaccination and SARS-CoV-2 variants. Assay: immunoSEQ multiplex PCR; the TCRdb copy retains only in-frame clones and omits some. The sample has under 400,000 clones; roughly 84% are singletons. The sample consisted of peripheral blood, taken in a trial of Ad26.COV2.S vaccine versus placebo. Receptors originate from a person between 18 and 59 years old who received the Ad26.COV2.S COVID-19 vaccine or a placebo. The conserved cysteine and the conserved F or W are not part of the CDR3 here.

j_gene,v_gene,CDR3aa
TRBJ1-4,TRBV3-1/TRBV3-2,ASSQRGGPRVTNEKLF
TRBJ1-6,TRBV3-1/TRBV3-2,ASSQVSTRGSGGSPLH
TRBJ1-5,TRBV19,ASKADPPKGQTVQNQPQH
TRBJ2-2,TRBV18,ASSQQGLNTGELF
TRBJ2-1,TRBV19,ASSLIRNEQF
TRBJ2-7,TRBV19,ASSIVGDSSYEQY
TRBJ2-2,TRBV4-3,ASSLTGTGYTGELF
TRBJ2-2,TRBV7-3,ASSSGLAGIGELF
TRBJ1-4,TRBV7-9,ASGQPRDRRPNEKLF
TRBJ2-1,TRBV13,ASSSGLAGGPDNEQF
TRBJ2-7,TRBV7-9,ASSYGGSEQY
TRBJ2-7,TRBV6-5,ASSFSSGVEQY
TRBJ2-2,TRBV27,ASRGQGRGTGELF
TRBJ2-2,TRBV7-3,ASSLIAGANTGELF
TRBJ2-3,TRBV7-2,ASTGPPVEDTQY
TRBJ1-2,TRBV19,ASSIWSATYGYT
TRBJ1-2,TRBV5-1,ASSPWSGGDLYGYT
TRBJ1-6,TRBV14,ASSLHRGLSSYNSPLH
TRBJ2-7,TRBV25-1,ASSDPRTVSYEQY
TRBJ2-2,TRBV6-5,ASSYPRTSGTGELF
TRBJ2-5,TRBV7-2,ASSVRGQETQY
TRBJ2-5,TRBV5-4,ASSFRGRVSETQY